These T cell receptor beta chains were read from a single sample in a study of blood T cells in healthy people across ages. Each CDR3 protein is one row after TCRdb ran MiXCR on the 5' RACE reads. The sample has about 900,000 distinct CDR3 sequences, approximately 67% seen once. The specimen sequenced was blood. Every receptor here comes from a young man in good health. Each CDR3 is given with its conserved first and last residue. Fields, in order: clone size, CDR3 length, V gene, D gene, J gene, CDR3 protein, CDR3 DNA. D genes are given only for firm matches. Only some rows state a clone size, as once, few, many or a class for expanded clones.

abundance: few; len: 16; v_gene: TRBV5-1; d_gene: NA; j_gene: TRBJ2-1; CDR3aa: CASSRASGTSYNEQFF; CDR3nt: TGCGCCAGCAGCCGAGCCTCAGGCACGTCCTACAATGAGCAGTTCTTC
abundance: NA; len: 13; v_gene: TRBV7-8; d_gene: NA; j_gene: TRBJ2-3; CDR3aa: CASSSLSGDTQYF; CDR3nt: TGTGCCAGCAGCTCCTTAAGTGGAGATACGCAGTATTTT
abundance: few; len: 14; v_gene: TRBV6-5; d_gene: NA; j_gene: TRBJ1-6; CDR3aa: CASSYRLGVSPLHF; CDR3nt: TGTGCCAGCAGTTACCGCTTAGGGGTTTCACCCCTCCACTTT
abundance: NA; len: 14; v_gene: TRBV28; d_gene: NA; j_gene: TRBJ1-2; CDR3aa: CASSLFDINYGYTF; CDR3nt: TGTGCCAGCAGTTTATTCGACATTAACTATGGCTACACCTTC
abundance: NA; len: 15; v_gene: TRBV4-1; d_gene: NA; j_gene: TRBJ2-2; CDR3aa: CASSLRRGDTGELFF; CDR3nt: TGCGCCAGCAGCCTTAGAAGGGGTGACACCGGGGAGCTGTTTTTT
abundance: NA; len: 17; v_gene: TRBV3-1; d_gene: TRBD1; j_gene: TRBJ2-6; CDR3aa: CASSQEPTGAGANVLTF; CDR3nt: TGTGCCAGCAGCCAAGAGCCCACAGGGGCAGGGGCCAACGTCCTGACTTTC
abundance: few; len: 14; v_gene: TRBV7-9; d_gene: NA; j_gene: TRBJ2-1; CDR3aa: CASSLSWRGDEQFF; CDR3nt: TGTGCCAGCAGCTTAAGCTGGAGGGGCGATGAGCAGTTCTTC
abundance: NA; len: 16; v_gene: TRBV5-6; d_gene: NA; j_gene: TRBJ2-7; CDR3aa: CASSIQYGTPPDEQYF; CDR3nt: TGTGCCAGCAGCATCCAGTACGGGACACCTCCCGACGAGCAGTACTTC
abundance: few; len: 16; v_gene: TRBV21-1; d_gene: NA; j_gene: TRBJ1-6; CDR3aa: CASSKVVVIYNSPLHF; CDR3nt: TGTGCCAGCAGCAAAGTTGTCGTCATTTATAATTCACCCCTCCACTTT
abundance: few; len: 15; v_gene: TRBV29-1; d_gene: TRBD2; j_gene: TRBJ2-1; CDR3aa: CSVEELAGGRDEQFF; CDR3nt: TGCAGCGTTGAAGAACTAGCGGGGGGGAGGGATGAGCAGTTCTTC
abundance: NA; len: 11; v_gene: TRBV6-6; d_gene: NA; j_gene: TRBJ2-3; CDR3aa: CASIQRDTQYF; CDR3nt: TGTGCCAGCATCCAAAGAGATACGCAGTATTTT
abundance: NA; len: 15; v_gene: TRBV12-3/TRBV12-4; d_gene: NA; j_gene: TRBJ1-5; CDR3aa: CASTLSDSPNQPQHF; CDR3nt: TGTGCCAGCACCTTGTCGGACAGTCCTAATCAGCCCCAGCATTTT
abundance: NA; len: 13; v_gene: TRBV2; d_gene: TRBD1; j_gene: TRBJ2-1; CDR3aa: CASRLDRDNEQFF; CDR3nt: TGTGCCAGCAGATTGGACAGGGACAATGAGCAGTTCTTC
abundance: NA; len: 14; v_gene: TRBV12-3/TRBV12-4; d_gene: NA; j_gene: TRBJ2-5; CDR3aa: CASSFRVLRETQYF; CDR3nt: TGTGCCAGCAGTTTCCGGGTTTTACGGGAGACCCAGTACTTC
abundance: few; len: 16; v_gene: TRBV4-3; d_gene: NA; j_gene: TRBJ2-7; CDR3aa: CASSQEWGIQGTEQYF; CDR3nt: TGCGCCAGCAGCCAAGAGTGGGGAATACAGGGAACCGAGCAGTACTTC
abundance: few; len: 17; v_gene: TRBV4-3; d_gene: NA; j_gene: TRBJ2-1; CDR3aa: CASSQEYQLFSYNEQFF; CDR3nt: TGCGCCAGCAGCCAAGAGTATCAGCTCTTCTCCTACAATGAGCAGTTCTTC
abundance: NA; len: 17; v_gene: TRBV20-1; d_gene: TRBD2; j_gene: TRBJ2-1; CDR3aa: CSAPGLAGGPSYNEQFF; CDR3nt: TGCAGTGCGCCGGGACTAGCGGGGGGGCCCTCCTACAATGAGCAGTTCTTC
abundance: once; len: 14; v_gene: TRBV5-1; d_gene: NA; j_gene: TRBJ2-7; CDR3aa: CASSFYGTLDEQYF; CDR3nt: TGCGCCAGCAGCTTTTACGGGACCCTAGACGAGCAGTACTTC
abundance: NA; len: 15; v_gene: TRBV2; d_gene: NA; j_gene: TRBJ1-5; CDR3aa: CASSSGGRNNQPQHF; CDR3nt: TGTGCCAGCAGCTCCGGGGGGCGCAACAATCAGCCCCAGCATTTT
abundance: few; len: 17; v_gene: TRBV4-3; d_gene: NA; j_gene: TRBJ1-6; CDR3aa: CASSRKEGSSYNSPLHF; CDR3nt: TGCGCCAGCAGCCGAAAAGAAGGGAGCTCCTATAATTCACCCCTCCACTTT
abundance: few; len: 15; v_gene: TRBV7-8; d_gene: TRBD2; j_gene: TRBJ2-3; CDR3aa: CASSRGLAGADTQYF; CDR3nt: TGTGCCAGCAGCCGGGGACTAGCGGGGGCAGATACGCAGTATTTT
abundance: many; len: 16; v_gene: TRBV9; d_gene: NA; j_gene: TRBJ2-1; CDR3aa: CASSLSPIDGYNEQFF; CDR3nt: TGTGCCAGCAGCCTATCTCCTATCGACGGTTACAATGAGCAGTTCTTC
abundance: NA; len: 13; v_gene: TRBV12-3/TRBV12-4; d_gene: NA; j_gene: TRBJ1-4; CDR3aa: CASSGQTDEKLFF; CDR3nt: TGTGCCAGCAGTGGACAGACCGACGAAAAACTGTTTTTT
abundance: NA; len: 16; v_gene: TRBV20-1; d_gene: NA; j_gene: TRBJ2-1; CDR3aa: CSACSGAGGGYNEQFF; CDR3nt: TGCAGTGCTTGTAGCGGGGCAGGGGGGGGGTACAATGAGCAGTTCTTC
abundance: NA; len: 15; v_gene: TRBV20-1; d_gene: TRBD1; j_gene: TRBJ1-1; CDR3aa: CSASLEGAGNTEAFF; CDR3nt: TGCAGTGCTAGCCTCGAGGGGGCCGGGAACACTGAAGCTTTCTTT
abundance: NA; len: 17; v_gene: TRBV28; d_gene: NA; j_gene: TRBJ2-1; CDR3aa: CASSFIYRGGAQNEQFF; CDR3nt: TGTGCCAGCAGTTTCATCTACAGGGGGGGGGCCCAAAATGAGCAGTTCTTC
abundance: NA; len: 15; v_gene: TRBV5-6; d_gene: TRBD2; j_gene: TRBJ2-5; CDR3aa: CASRPRGVHQETQYF; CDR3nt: TGTGCCAGCCGACCGCGGGGGGTCCACCAAGAGACCCAGTACTTC
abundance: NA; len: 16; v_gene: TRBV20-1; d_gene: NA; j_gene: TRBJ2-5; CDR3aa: CSAYPSSGLFVETQYF; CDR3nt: TGCAGTGCCTACCCCTCATCCGGACTATTCGTAGAGACCCAGTACTTC
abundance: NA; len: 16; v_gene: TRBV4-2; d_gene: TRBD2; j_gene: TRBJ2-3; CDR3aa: CASSRVAGAYTDTQYF; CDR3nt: TGTGCCAGCAGCCGTGTAGCGGGGGCCTACACAGATACGCAGTATTTT
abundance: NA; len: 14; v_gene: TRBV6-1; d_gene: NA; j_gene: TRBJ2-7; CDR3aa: CASKVHWVTYEQYF; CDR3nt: TGTGCCAGCAAGGTCCATTGGGTTACCTACGAGCAGTACTTC
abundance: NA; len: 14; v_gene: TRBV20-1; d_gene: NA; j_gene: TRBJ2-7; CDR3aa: CSASLNHLSYEQYF; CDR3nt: TGCAGTGCTAGCCTGAACCACCTCTCCTACGAGCAGTACTTC
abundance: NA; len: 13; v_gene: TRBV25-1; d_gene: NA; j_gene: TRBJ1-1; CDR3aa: CASSSVLNSEAFF; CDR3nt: TGTGCCAGCAGTTCTGTGTTGAACAGTGAAGCTTTCTTT
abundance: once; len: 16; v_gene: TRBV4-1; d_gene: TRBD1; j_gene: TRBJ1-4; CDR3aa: CASSQSTGARGEKLFF; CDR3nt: TGCGCCAGCAGCCAATCCACAGGGGCGCGGGGTGAAAAACTGTTTTTT
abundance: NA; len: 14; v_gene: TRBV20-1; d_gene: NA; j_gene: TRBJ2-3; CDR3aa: CSARVPPSTDTQYF; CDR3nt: TGCAGTGCCAGAGTGCCCCCCAGCACAGATACGCAGTATTTT
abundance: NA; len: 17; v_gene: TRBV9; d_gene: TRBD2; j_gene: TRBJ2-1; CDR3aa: CASSASGGPSSYNEPFF; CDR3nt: TGTGCCAGCAGCGCTAGCGGGGGGCCCAGCTCCTACAATGAGCCGTTCTTC